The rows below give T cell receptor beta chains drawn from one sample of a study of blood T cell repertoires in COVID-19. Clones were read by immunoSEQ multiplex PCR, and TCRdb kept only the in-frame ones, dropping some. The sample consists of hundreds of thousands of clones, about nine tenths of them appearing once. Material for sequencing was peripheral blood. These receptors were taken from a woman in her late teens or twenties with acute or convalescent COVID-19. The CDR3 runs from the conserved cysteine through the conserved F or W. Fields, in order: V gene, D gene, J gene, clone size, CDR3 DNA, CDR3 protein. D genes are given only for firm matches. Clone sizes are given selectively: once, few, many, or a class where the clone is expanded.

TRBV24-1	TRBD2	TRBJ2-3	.	TGTGCCACCAGTGATCTTGGACTAGCGGGGGACACAGATACGCAGTATTTT	CATSDLGLAGDTDTQYF
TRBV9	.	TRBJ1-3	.	TGTGCCAGTTCAGACTCTGGAAACACCATATATTTT	CASSDSGNTIYF
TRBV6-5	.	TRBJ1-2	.	TGTGCCAGCACGGTCCAGGGTGTATACACCTTC	CASTVQGVYTF
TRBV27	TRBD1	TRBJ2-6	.	TGTGCCAGCAGTTCATTTTACAGGGGATCTGGGGCCAACGTCCTGACTTTC	CASSSFYRGSGANVLTF
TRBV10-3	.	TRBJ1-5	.	TGTGCCATCAGTCACGGGACATTGACGGGGCCTAGCAATCAGCCCCAGCATTTT	CAISHGTLTGPSNQPQHF
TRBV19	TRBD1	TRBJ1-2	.	TGTGCCAGTAGGGATGGGGGGACAGGACAATATTCCTATGGCTACACCTTC	CASRDGGTGQYSYGYTF
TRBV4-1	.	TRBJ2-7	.	TGCGCCAGCAGCCAAGTGGCAGGGGCCCACGAGCAGTACTTC	CASSQVAGAHEQYF
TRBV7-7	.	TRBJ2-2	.	TGTGCCAGCAGGGAAGGACAGACGAACACCGGGGAGCTGTTTTTT	CASREGQTNTGELFF
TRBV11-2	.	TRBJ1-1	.	TGTGCCAGCAGCTTAGTGAACAGGCCTGAAGCTTTCTTT	CASSLVNRPEAFF
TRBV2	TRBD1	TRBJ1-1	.	TGTGCCAGCAGCGAAGGGACAGCTCCACAAACTGAAGCTTTCTTT	CASSEGTAPQTEAFF
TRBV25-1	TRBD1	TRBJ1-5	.	TGTGCCAGCAGTGCCTATTCCGACAGGGGGGGCAATCAGCCCCAGCATTTT	CASSAYSDRGGNQPQHF
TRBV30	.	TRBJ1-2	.	TGTGCCTGGAGGGGGGGGTTCTCTGGCTACACCTTC	CAWRGGFSGYTF
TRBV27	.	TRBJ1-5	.	TGTGCCAGCAGTTTAGTTCGACCAGGGGGCAATCAGCCCCAGCATTTT	CASSLVRPGGNQPQHF
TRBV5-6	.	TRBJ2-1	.	TGTGCCAGCAGCTTGGTACAGGGTATCAATGAGCAGTTCTTC	CASSLVQGINEQFF
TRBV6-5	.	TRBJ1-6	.	TGTGCCAGCACCCCAGACACTTATAATTCACCCCTCCACTTT	CASTPDTYNSPLHF
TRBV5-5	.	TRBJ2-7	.	TGTGCCAGCAGCTTGGGCGTTTACGAGCAGTACTTC	CASSLGVYEQYF
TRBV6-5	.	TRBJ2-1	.	TGTGCCAGCACCGGAGGTGGGTCCTACAATGAGCAGTTCTTC	CASTGGGSYNEQFF
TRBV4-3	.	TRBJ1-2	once	TGCGCCAGCAGCCAAGAGAGAGGGCACTATGGCTACACCTTC	CASSQERGHYGYTF
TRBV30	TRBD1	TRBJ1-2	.	TGTGCCTGGAGTGTCGGGACAGGTCGCAACTATGGCTACACCTTC	CAWSVGTGRNYGYTF
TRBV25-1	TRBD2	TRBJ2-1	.	TGTGCCAGCATTCCCGGGGGGGCGCGGAATGAGCAGTTCTTC	CASIPGGARNEQFF
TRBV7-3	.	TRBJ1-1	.	TGTGCCAGCAGCTTAACCACAGGGAGTCGAACTGAAGCTTTCTTT	CASSLTTGSRTEAFF
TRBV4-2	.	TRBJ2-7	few	TGTGCCAGCAGCCAAGATATGGGCTGGGCCTACGAGCAGTACTTC	CASSQDMGWAYEQYF
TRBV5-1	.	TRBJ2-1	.	TGCGCCAGCAGCTGGGCGGGTCTAGAGCAGTTCTTC	CASSWAGLEQFF
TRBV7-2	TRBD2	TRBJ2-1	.	TGTGCCAGCAGACCACGGGGGGGGCTCTCCTACAATGAGCAGTTCTTC	CASRPRGGLSYNEQFF
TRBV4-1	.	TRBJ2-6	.	TGCGCCAGCAGCCAAGATGTGGGCAGGGAGGCTGGGGCCAACGTCCTGACTTTC	CASSQDVGREAGANVLTF
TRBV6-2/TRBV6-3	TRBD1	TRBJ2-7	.	TGTGCCAGCAGTTACATGGGCGTCGGGACAGGGTCCTACGAGCAGTACTTC	CASSYMGVGTGSYEQYF
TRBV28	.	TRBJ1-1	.	TGTGCCAGCAGCGTGGGGGGGGCGATCAACACTGAAGCTTTCTTT	CASSVGGAINTEAFF
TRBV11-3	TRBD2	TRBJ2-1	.	TGTGCCAGCAGCTTGGGATGGACTAGGAATGAGCAGTTCTTC	CASSLGWTRNEQFF
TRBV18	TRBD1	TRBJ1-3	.	TGTGCCAGCTCCCCGGAACGGCCGGGACAGGGCTCCTCTGGAAACACCATATATTTT	CASSPERPGQGSSGNTIYF
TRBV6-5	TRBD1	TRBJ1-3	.	TGTGCCAGTTCCCAGGGGGCGCGGGGTGGAAACACCATATATTTT	CASSQGARGGNTIYF
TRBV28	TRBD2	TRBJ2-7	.	TGTGCCAGCTTCAGCGGGGGGCCTCCTACGAGGCAGTACTTC	CASFSGGPPTRQYF
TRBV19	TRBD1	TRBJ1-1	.	TGTGCCAGTACGCCGGGACAGGGGGCATGGAACACTGAAGCTTTCTTT	CASTPGQGAWNTEAFF
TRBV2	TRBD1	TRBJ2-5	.	TGTGCCAGCAGTGACATACAGGGGGCGGGGGAGACCCAGTACTTC	CASSDIQGAGETQYF
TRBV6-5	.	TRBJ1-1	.	TGTGCCAGCAGCCTCGTGGGCGGGGGTGAAGCTTTCTTT	CASSLVGGGEAFF
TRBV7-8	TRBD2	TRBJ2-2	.	TGTGCCAGCAGCTTAGCGACTAGCGGGGGCCCCGAGAACACCGGGGAGCTGTTTTTT	CASSLATSGGPENTGELFF
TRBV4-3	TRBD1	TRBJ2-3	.	TGCGCCAGCAGCGGGACAGGGGGCACAGATACGCAGTATTTT	CASSGTGGTDTQYF
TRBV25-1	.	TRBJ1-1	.	TGTGCCAGCAGACCACGGGGGAGATGGACTGAAGCTTTCTTT	CASRPRGRWTEAFF
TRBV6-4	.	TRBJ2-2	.	TGTGCCAGCAGTGACTCTAGCGGTGCCGGGGAGCTGTTTTTT	CASSDSSGAGELFF
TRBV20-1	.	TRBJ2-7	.	TGCAGTGCTAGCTGGGCAGGTGGGCAGTACTTC	CSASWAGGQYF
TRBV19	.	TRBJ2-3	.	TGTGCCAGTAGTATAGGGCAGTCAGATACGCAGTATTTT	CASSIGQSDTQYF
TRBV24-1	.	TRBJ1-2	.	TGTGCCACCAGCGGACCCGGGCGGACTTATGGCTACACCTTC	CATSGPGRTYGYTF
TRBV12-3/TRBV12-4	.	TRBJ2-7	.	TGTGCCAGCAGCATACAGGTCTCCTACGAGCAGTACTTC	CASSIQVSYEQYF
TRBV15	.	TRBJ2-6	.	TGTGCCACCAGCAGAGACCGCTCTGGGGCCAACGTCCTGACTTTC	CATSRDRSGANVLTF
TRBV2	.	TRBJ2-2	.	TGTGCCAGCGTTAAAGGGGCTACCCGGGCCGGGGAGCTGTTTTTT	CASVKGATRAGELFF
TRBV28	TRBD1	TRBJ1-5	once	TGTGCCAGCAGCCCCGGGGACAGGGGGTCCTATCAGCCCCAGCATTTT	CASSPGDRGSYQPQHF
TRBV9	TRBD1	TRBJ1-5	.	TGTGCCAGCAGCGTAGAAGGGGGCATCGGTCAGCCCCAGCATTTT	CASSVEGGIGQPQHF
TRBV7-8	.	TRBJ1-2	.	TGTGCCAGCAGCCCATTAGGAGACGCGCGGCATGGCTACACCTTC	CASSPLGDARHGYTF
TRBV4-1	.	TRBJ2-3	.	TGCGCCAGCAGCCAGGGGGGGCCGCGAGATACGCAGTATTTT	CASSQGGPRDTQYF
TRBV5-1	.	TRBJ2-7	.	TGCGCCAGCAGCTTAACAGGGTCGCTCTCCTACGAGCAGTACTTC	CASSLTGSLSYEQYF
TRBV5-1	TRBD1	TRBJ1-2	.	TGCGCCAGCAGCTTTACAGGGGAGGGCTACACCTTC	CASSFTGEGYTF
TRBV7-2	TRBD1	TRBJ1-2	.	TGTGCCAGCAGCTTAAGGGACAGGCGCCTTAGGGGGTATGGCTACACCTTC	CASSLRDRRLRGYGYTF
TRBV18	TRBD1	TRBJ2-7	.	TGTGCCAGCTCACCAGCGACAGGGAACGGCTACGAGCAGTACTTC	CASSPATGNGYEQYF
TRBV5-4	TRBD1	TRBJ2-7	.	TGTGCCAGCAGCTTGGGGGACAGACCCTACGAGCAGTACTTC	CASSLGDRPYEQYF
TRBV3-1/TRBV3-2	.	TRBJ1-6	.	TGTGCCAGCAGCCAAGATCGAGGGCCGGGAGATAATTCACCCCTCCACTTT	CASSQDRGPGDNSPLHF